Below are 8 T cell receptor beta chains sequenced from a single sample in a study of blood T cells in healthy people across ages. Then a second PCR, running about 6 to 12 cycles, was carried out with a sample-barcoded 5' primer and a J-beta primer mix. Via MiXCR, TCRdb re-called the 5' RACE reads, giving one row per CDR3 protein. The table lists approximately 690,000 distinct CDR3 sequences, roughly 41% of them singletons. The sample consisted of blood. All receptors derive from an elderly man in good health.

J is TRBJ2-3 and V is TRBV3-1, with 9 bases fitting TRBD1. V trimming: 4 bases; J trimming: 4 bases; junction bases outside the gene matches: 3. The CDR3 sequence is 14 residues long. Germline V lookup: CDR1 LGHDT, CDR2 YNNKEL (reference sequence). The CDR3 spells CASSLGQGPDTQYF. For the CDR3, the DNA is TGTGCCAGCAGCCTGGGACAGGGCCCAGATACGCAGTATTTT.

The rearrangement links TRBV6-2 or TRBV6-3 to TRBJ1-2, with a possible D match to TRBD1 (5 bases). V was pared by 5 bases and J by 4 bases, with 11 bases between. The germline CDR1 and CDR2 sequences are MNHEY and SVGEGT. The CDR3 runs to 13 residues. CDR3 sequence (DNA): TGTGCCAGCAGTGCCCGGGACCCCTATGGCTACACCTTC. Protein sequence: CASSARDPYGYTF.

The chain has TRBV12-5 and TRBJ1-2; no reliable D call. The CDR3 is made up of 12 amino acids. The germline V and J ends were trimmed by 5 bases and 5 bases, with 9 bases remaining between them. Per the germline V gene, CDR1 is LGHNT and CDR2 is FRNRAP. The chain's CDR3 is CASGAPEYGYTF. The CDR3 bases are TGTGCTAGTGGTGCCCCTGAGTATGGCTACACCTTC.

The chain joins TRBV20-1 to TRBJ2-7; perhaps TRBD1 as D (5 bases). This CDR3 is 17 amino acids long. CDR1 DFQATT and CDR2 SNEGSKA come from the germline V gene (reference sequence). V lost 0 bases and J lost 3, with 21 bases in between. Here the CDR3 reads CSAREGLRQGGNYEQYF. DNA for the CDR3: TGCAGTGCTAGAGAGGGCCTAAGGCAGGGTGGGAACTACGAGCAGTACTTC.

This clonotype has at least ten counts. A much larger clone lies one base from this, so it may be a read error. The chain employs TRBV11-1 and TRBJ2-1; D is perhaps TRBD1 (6 bases). The CDR3 is made up of 16 amino acids. The V gene lost 5 bases and the J gene lost 0 bases, with 14 bases spanning the gap. Germline V gives CDR1 SGHAT, CDR2 FQDESV (reference sequence). The CDR3 here is CASSLGQRSSYNEQFF. CDR3 nucleotide sequence: TGTGCCAGCAGCCTAGGACAGCGGAGCTCCTACAATGAGCAGTTCTTC.

This clonotype was found a few times. The chain carries TRBV6-2 or TRBV6-3 and TRBJ1-1; 8 positions match TRBD1. The CDR3 has 14 residues. The germline V gene has CDR1 MNHEY and CDR2 SVGEGT. The ends lost 10 bases at V and 4 bases at J; junction bases unmatched: 11. The CDR3 protein is CATKAGTGTTEAFF. In DNA, the CDR3 is TGTGCCACCAAAGCCGGGACAGGTACCACTGAAGCTTTCTTT.

In this sample, this clonotype turned up a few times. The rearrangement uses TRBV6-1 and TRBJ1-5; D is unclear. The length of the CDR3 is 13 residues. Trimming stripped 0 bases from V and 4 bases from J, with 4 bases between. Germline V CDR1 and CDR2: MNHNS, SASEGT. Here the CDR3 reads CASSEARNQPQHF. In nucleotides, the CDR3 is TGTGCCAGCAGTGAAGCCCGAAATCAGCCCCAGCATTTT.

V usage is TRBV20-1 and J usage is TRBJ2-6; D is perhaps TRBD1 or TRBD2 (5 bases each). Per the germline V gene, CDR1 is DFQATT and CDR2 is SNEGSKA (reference sequence). CDR3 length: 15 amino acids. Trimming took 3 bases from V and 0 from J, leaving 9 bases between them. CDR3 DNA: TGCAGTGCTAGCGGGGCACGCTCTGGGGCCAACGTCCTGACTTTC. Translating gives CSASGARSGANVLTF.